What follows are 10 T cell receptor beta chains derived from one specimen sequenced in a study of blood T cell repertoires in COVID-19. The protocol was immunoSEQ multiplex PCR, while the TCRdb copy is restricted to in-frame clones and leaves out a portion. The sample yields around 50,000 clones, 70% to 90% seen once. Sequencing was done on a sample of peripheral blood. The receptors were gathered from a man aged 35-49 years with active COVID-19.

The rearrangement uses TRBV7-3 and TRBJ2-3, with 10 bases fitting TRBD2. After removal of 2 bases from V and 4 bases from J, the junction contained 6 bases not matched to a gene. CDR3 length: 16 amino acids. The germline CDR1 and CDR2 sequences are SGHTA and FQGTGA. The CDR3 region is CASSLGLAGDPDTQYF. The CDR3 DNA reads TGTGCCAGCAGCTTAGGGCTAGCGGGAGACCCAGATACGCAGTATTTT.

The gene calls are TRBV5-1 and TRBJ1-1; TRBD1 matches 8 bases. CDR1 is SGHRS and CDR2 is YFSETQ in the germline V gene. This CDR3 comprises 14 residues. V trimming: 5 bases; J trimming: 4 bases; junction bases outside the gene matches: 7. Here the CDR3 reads CASSPGTGVTEAFF. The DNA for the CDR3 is TGCGCCAGCAGTCCCGGGACAGGAGTCACTGAAGCTTTCTTT.

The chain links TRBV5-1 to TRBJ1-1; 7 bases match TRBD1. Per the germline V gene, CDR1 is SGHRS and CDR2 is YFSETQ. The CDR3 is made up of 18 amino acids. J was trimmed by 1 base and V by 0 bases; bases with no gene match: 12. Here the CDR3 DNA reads TGCGCCAGCAGCTTGGCCTTGTCCCCCGGGACAGAGAACACTGAAGCTTTCTTT. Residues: CASSLALSPGTENTEAFF.

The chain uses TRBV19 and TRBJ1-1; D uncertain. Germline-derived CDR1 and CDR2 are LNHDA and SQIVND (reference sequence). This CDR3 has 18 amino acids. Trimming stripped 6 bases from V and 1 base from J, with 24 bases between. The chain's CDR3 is CASSPKPGSLTWNTEAFF. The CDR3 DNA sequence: TGTGCCAGTAGCCCTAAACCCGGCAGTTTGACATGGAACACTGAAGCTTTCTTT.

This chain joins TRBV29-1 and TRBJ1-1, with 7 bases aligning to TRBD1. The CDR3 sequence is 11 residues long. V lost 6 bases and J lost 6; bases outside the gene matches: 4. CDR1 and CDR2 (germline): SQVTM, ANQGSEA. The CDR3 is CSVGDSSEAFF. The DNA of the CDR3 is TGCAGCGTCGGGGACAGTTCTGAAGCTTTCTTT.

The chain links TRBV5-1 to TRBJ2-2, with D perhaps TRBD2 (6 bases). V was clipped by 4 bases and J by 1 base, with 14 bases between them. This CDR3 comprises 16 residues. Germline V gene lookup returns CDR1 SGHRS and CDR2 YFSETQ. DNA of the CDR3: TGCGCCAGCAGCCCCCGGGGGAGGTGGAACACCGGGGAGCTGTTTTTT. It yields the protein CASSPRGRWNTGELFF.

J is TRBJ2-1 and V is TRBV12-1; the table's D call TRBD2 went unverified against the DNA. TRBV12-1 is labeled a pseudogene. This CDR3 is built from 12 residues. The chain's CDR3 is CASSRLTSEQFF. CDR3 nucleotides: TGTGCCAGCAGCCGCCTTACTAGTGAGCAGTTCTTC.

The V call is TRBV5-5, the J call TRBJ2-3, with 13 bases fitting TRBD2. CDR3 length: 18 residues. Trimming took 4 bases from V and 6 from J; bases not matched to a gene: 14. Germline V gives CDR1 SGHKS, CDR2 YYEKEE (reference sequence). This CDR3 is CASSKSLGLAGESDTQYF. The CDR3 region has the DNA TGTGCCAGCAGCAAAAGCTTAGGACTAGCGGGAGAATCGGATACGCAGTATTTT.

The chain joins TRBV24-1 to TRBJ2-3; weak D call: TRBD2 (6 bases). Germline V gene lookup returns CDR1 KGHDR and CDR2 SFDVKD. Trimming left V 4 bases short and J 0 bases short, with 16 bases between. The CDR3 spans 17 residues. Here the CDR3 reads CATSDPTSSSSTDTQYF. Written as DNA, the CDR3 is TGTGCCACCAGTGACCCCACTAGCAGTTCTAGCACAGATACGCAGTATTTT.

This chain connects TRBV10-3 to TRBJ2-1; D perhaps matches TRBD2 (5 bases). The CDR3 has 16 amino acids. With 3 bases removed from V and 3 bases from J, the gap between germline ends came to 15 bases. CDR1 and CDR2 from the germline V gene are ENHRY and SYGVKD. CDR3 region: CAISDSSGFGYNEQFF. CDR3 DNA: TGTGCCATCAGTGATTCGAGCGGTTTCGGCTACAATGAGCAGTTCTTC.